What follows are 9 T cell receptor beta chains derived from one specimen sequenced in a study of patients and donors after allogeneic stem cell transplantation. From the RT-PCR reads, TCRdb called clonotypes with MiXCR, one entry per CDR3 protein. The sample gives approximately 430,000 distinct CDR3 sequences, more than 15% of which show up once; 7.2% is in the top ten. The specimen was blood, either unsorted or a sorted T cell fraction (not recorded which). These TCRs come from a human donor who was either an allogeneic HSCT recipient or a stem cell or donor lymphocyte infusion donor (not recorded which). It is not recorded whose cells these are; they may come from a transplant donor.

The J gene is TRBJ2-3, the V gene TRBV24-1; D is undetermined. CDR3 length: 15 residues. Trimming took off 5 bases at V and 1 base at J, with 12 bases between the two ends. Germline V gene lookup returns CDR1 KGHDR and CDR2 SFDVKD. The CDR3 loop reads CATSVGVGGTDTQYF. CDR3 coding DNA: TGTGCCACCAGTGTTGGGGTCGGTGGCACAGATACGCAGTATTTT.

This clonotype was observed a few times. This chain uses TRBV12-3 or TRBV12-4 with TRBJ2-1, with 10 bases matching TRBD2. CDR3 length equals 15 residues. J lost 1 base, V lost 5 bases, and 2 bases had no gene match. The CDR3 sequence: CASSHSGRSYNEQFF. Here the CDR3 DNA reads TGTGCCAGCAGTCATAGCGGGAGGTCCTACAATGAGCAGTTCTTC.

This clonotype was seen only a few times. CDR3 in DNA: TGCGCCAGCAGCGGGAAGGGGCGGAACACTGAAGCTTTCTTT. This codes for CASSGKGRNTEAFF. The gene calls are TRBV4-1 and TRBJ1-1; perhaps TRBD1 as D (5 bases). The germline CDR1 and CDR2 sequences are MGHRA and YSYEKL. This CDR3 is 14 amino acids long. The germline V and J ends were trimmed by 5 bases and 1 base, with 11 bases remaining between them.

This clonotype was counted only a few times. The CDR3 spells CASSLAGLTNTEAFF. Here the CDR3 DNA reads TGTGCCAGCAGTTTAGCGGGACTGACGAACACTGAAGCTTTCTTT. This sequence joins TRBV12-3 or TRBV12-4 and TRBJ1-1; a possible D gene is TRBD1 (5 bases). Between the trimmed V and J ends, which lost 0 bases and 1 base, there was a span of 9 bases. This CDR3 has 15 amino acids.

The rearrangement links TRBV12-3 or TRBV12-4 to TRBJ2-1; 16 positions agree with TRBD2. CDR3 length: 18 amino acids. After removal of 5 bases from V and 4 bases from J, the junction contained 8 bases not matched to a gene. The CDR3 nucleotides are TGTGCCAGCAGTCCAACGGGACTAGCGGGAGGGCGATACAATGAGCAGTTCTTC. Protein sequence: CASSPTGLAGGRYNEQFF.

In its sample, this clonotype was seen many times. J is TRBJ2-5 and V is TRBV9; D not certain. V shed 0 bases and J shed 7 bases, with 13 bases lying between them. The CDR3 loop spans 14 amino acids. CDR1 is SGDLS and CDR2 is YYNGEE in the germline V gene. The CDR3 spells CASSVVGGLGTQYF. The CDR3 DNA sequence: TGTGCCAGCAGCGTAGTGGGTGGCCTAGGGACCCAGTACTTC.

This clonotype showed up just a few times. The V and J genes are TRBV24-1 and TRBJ2-3; the match to TRBD2 covers 8 bases. Losses at the gene ends were 4 bases for V and 1 base for J; bases not matched to a gene: 3. Per the germline V gene, CDR1 is KGHDR and CDR2 is SFDVKD. There are 15 residues in the CDR3. The CDR3 bases are TGTGCCACCAGTGAAGTGCGGGGGGGCACAGATACGCAGTATTTT. Its translation is CATSEVRGGTDTQYF.

This clonotype was detected only a few times. Here the CDR3 reads CASSIGQLGAFF. The CDR3 nucleotides read TGTGCCAGCAGTATCGGACAGCTGGGAGCTTTCTTT. The chain couples TRBV6-1 to TRBJ1-1, with D perhaps matching TRBD1 (6 bases). This CDR3 is built from 12 residues. V was pared by 5 bases and J by 10 bases, with 14 bases between. The germline V gene has CDR1 MNHNS and CDR2 SASEGT.

This CDR3 is CASSSRGLLGTNEKLFF. CDR3 nucleotides: TGCGCCAGCAGCTCGCGGGGCCTTCTGGGGACTAATGAAAAACTGTTTTTT. The V gene is TRBV5-1, the J gene TRBJ1-4, with D possibly being TRBD1 (5 bases). Germline CDR1 reads SGHRS; CDR2 reads YFSETQ. V was shortened by 3 bases and J by 2 bases, with 17 bases between the two germline ends. CDR3 length equals 17 residues.